The clone carrying this T cell receptor (beta chain) was counted between two and nine times. These data originate in a study of human T cells and chemical hapten exposure. The wider study: Patients were mainly female, each with alopecia areata, totalis or universalis.

One entry per CDR3 protein, called by TCRdb with MiXCR from the RACE reads. The sample contains 80,000 to 100,000 distinct CDR3 sequences, nearly 10% of which appear only once. V was pared by 3 bases and J by 5 bases, with 4 bases of the junction left unmatched. This CDR3 is built from 14 residues. Indicated time point: pre-sensitization, week 0. Treatment in this sample: therapeutic diphenylcyclopropenone sensitization with weekly scalp DPC. The starting material, unfractionated whole blood, was used for total RNA extraction. This sequence was found in a middle-aged woman with alopecia areata. Some clones in this sample may be carry-over from other donors' samples. This chain joins TRBV12-3 or TRBV12-4 and TRBJ2-3; 8 positions match TRBD2. The sequencing used whole blood, collected in connection with sensitization to the hapten diphenylcyclopropenone (DPC). The DNA of the CDR3 is TGTGCCAGCAGTTTCGGGGGGGCGGGAGATACGCAGTATTTT. It is translated as CASSFGGAGDTQYF.